The sequence of this T cell receptor beta chain was determined in a study of blood T cells in healthy people across ages. Study outcomes and limitations: Fewer expanded clones and more diversity marked long-lived versus aged donors. TCR beta diversity correlated strongly with naive T cell percentage.

This clonotype was found a few times. Its specificity is not known. CDR1 and CDR2 (germline): LGHDT, YNNKEL (reference sequence). This CDR3 region has 14 residues. With 4 bases removed from V and 4 bases from J, the gap between germline ends came to 13 bases. A sample-barcoded 5' primer and a J-beta primer mix were used in a second PCR of about 6 to 12 cycles. Via MiXCR, TCRdb re-called the 5' RACE reads, giving one row per CDR3 protein. The sample yields hundreds of thousands of distinct CDR3 sequences, roughly 31% seen once. The specimen sequenced was blood. The genes are TRBV3-1 and TRBJ1-2; no firm D call. This receptor was obtained from a woman of 80 years or more in good health. The CDR3 here is CASSRREGGYGYTF. CDR3 sequence (DNA): TGTGCCAGCAGCCGGCGCGAGGGCGGCTATGGCTACACCTTC.